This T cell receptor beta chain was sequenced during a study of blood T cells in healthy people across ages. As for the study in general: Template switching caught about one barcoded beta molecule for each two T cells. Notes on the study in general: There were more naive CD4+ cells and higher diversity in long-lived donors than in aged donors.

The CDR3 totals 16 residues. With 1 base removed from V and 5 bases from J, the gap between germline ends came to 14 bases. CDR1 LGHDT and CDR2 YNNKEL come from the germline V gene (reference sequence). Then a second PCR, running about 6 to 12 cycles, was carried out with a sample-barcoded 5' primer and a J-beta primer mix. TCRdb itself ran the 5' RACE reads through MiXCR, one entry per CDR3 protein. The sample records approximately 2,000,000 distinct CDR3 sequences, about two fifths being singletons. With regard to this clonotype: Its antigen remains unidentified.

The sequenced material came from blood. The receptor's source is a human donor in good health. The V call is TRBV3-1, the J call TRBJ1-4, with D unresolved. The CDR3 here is CASSQVVGGNNEKLFF. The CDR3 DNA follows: TGTGCCAGCAGCCAAGTGGTTGGAGGGAACAATGAAAAACTGTTTTTT.